Below are 8 T cell receptor beta chains sequenced from a single sample in a study of blood T cell repertoires in COVID-19. Sequenced by immunoSEQ multiplex PCR; TCRdb stores in-frame clones only, minus some. The sample has 200,000 to 250,000 clones, roughly 89% seen once. Sample: PBMCs or T cells enriched from blood (not recorded which). These receptors all stem from a woman between 25 and 40 years old who had recovered from COVID-19.

The V call is TRBV7-3, the J call TRBJ2-2, with 8 bases aligning to TRBD2. J lost 1 base, V lost 4 bases, and 5 bases had no gene match. Germline V gene data show CDR1 as SGHTA and CDR2 as FQGTGA. The length of the CDR3 is 16 residues. The CDR3 coding sequence is TGTGCCAGCAGCTCAGTAGCGGGGAAGAACACCGGGGAGCTGTTTTTT. Amino acids: CASSSVAGKNTGELFF.

This rearrangement joins TRBV6-2 or TRBV6-3 to TRBJ1-1, with D hard to call. Germline V gene data show CDR1 as MNHEY and CDR2 as SVGEGT. Trimming left V 5 bases short and J 8 bases short, with 15 bases between. The length of the CDR3 is 13 residues. This CDR3 is CASSRFLAGEAFF. CDR3 in DNA: TGTGCCAGCAGTAGATTCCTAGCAGGAGAAGCTTTCTTT.

The chain has TRBV11-3 and TRBJ2-3, with 9 bases matching TRBD2. From germline, CDR1 is SGHNT and CDR2 YENEEA. This CDR3 spans 15 amino acids. V was pared by 5 bases and J by 0 bases, with 3 bases of the junction left unmatched. CDR3 in DNA: TGTGCCAGCAGCCCCGGACTAGCGAGCACAGATACGCAGTATTTT. This gives the protein CASSPGLASTDTQYF. The variable domain in full, completed from reference TRBV11-3 and TRBJ2-3, reads EAGVVQSPRYKIIEKKQPVAFWCNPISGHNTLYWYLQNLGQGPELLIRYENEEAVDDSQLPKDRFSAERLKGVDSTLKIQPAELGDSAVYLCASSPGLASTDTQYFGPGTRLTVL.

This chain links TRBV11-2 with TRBJ1-1, with D possibly being TRBD1 (5 bases). The V gene lost 3 bases and the J gene lost 1 base, with 9 bases spanning the gap. The CDR3 loop spans 14 amino acids. Germline V gene data show CDR1 as SGHAT and CDR2 as FQNNGV. Here the CDR3 reads CASSFDGQNTEAFF. DNA for the CDR3: TGTGCCAGCAGCTTCGACGGACAGAACACTGAAGCTTTCTTT.

The chain combines TRBV30 with TRBJ1-2; a possible D gene is TRBD1 (5 bases). The CDR3 totals 14 residues. The V end was cut by 4 bases, the J end by 3 bases, with 15 bases between. Germline V gives CDR1 GTSNPN, CDR2 SVGIG (reference sequence). For the CDR3, the DNA is TGTGCCTGGACCCCGACAGCTAGTTACTATGGCTACACCTTC. This translates into CAWTPTASYYGYTF.

The CDR3 bases are TGTGCCAGCAGTGAAGGGACAGCCCGGCGGGCTTTCTTT. Protein sequence: CASSEGTARRAFF. This chain joins TRBV6-1 and TRBJ1-1; D is possibly TRBD1 (6 bases). Germline V gene data show CDR1 as MNHNS and CDR2 as SASEGT. Between the trimmed V and J ends, which lost 1 base and 11 bases, there was a span of 14 bases. The CDR3 runs 13 residues.

The chain joins TRBV6-2 or TRBV6-3 to TRBJ2-7, with a possible D match to TRBD1 (5 bases). Trimming removed 2 bases from V and 4 bases from J, with 9 bases in between. The CDR3 length is 13 residues. Germline CDR1 reads MNHEY; CDR2 reads SVGEGT. The DNA for the CDR3 is TGTGCCAGCAGTTACGGCAGGGCGTACGAGCAGTACTTC. It is translated as CASSYGRAYEQYF.

This chain connects TRBV2 to TRBJ2-2; 7 nucleotides agree with TRBD1. Germline V lookup: CDR1 SNHLY, CDR2 FYNNEI. This CDR3 is 14 amino acids long. V dropped 6 bases and J dropped 8; count of bases not matched to a gene: 9. As DNA, the CDR3 is TGTGCCAGCAGCGGACAGGTGGGGGTAGGGGAGCTGTTTTTT. As protein: CASSGQVGVGELFF. Full variable domain (remainder filled in from reference TRBV2 and TRBJ2-2): EPEVTQTPSHQVTQMGQEVILRCVPISNHLYFYWYRQILGQKVEFLVSFYNNEISEKSEIFDDQFSVERPDGSNFTLKIRSTKLEDSAMYFCASSGQVGVGELFFGEGSRLTVL.